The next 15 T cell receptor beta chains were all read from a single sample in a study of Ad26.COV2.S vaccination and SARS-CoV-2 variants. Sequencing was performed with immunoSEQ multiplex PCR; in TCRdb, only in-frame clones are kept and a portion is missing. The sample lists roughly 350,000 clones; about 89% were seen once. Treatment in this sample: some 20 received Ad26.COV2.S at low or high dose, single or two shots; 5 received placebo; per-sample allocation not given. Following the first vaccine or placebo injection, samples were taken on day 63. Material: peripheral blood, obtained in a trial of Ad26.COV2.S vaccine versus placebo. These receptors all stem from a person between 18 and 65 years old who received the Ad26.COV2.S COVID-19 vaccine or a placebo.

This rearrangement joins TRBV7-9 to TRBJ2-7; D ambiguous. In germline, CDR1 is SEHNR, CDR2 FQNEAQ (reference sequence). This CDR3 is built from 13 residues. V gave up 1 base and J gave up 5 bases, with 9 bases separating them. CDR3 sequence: CASSLDRANEQYF. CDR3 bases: TGTGCCAGCAGCTTAGATCGGGCCAACGAGCAGTACTTC.

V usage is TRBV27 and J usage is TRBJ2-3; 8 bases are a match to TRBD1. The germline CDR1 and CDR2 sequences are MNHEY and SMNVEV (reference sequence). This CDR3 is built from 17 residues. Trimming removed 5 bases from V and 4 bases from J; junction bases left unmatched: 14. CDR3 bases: TGTGCCAGCAGTCCTCGACAGGGGTACTCTAACGCAGATACGCAGTATTTT. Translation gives CASSPRQGYSNADTQYF.

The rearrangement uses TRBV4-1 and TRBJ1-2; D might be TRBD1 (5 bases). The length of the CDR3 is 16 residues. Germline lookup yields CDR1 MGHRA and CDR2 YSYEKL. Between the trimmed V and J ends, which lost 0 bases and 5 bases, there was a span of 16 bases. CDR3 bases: TGCGCCAGCAGCCAAGATATGTGGGCAGGGATATATGGCTACACCTTC. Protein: CASSQDMWAGIYGYTF.

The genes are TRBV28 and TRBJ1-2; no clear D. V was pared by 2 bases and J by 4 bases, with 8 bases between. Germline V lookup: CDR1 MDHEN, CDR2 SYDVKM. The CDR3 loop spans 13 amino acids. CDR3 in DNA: TGTGCCAGCAGTTTACGGGTTACCTATGGCTACACCTTC. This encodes CASSLRVTYGYTF.

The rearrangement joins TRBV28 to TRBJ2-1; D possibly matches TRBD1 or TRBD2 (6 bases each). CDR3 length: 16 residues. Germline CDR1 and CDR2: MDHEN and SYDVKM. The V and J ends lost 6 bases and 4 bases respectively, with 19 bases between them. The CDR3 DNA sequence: TGTGCCAGCAGACTAGCCGAGACAGGAACGTACAATGAGCAGTTCTTC. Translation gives CASRLAETGTYNEQFF.

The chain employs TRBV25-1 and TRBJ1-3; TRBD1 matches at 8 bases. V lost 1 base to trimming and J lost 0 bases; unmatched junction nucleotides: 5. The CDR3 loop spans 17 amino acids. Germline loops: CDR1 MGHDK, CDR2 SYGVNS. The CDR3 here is CASSEWDRFSSGNTIYF. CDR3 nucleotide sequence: TGTGCCAGCAGTGAATGGGACAGGTTCTCCTCTGGAAACACCATATATTTT.

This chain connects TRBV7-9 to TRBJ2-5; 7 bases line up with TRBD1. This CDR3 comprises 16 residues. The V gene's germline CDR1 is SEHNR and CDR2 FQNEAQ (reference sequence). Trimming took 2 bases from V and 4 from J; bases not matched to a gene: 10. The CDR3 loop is CASSLRDLTGRETQYF. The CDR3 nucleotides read TGTGCCAGCAGCTTAAGGGACCTGACAGGGCGAGAGACCCAGTACTTC.

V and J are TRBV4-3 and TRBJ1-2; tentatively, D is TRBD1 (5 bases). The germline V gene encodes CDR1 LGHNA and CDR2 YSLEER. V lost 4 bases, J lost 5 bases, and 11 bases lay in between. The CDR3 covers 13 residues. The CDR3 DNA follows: TGCGCCAGCAGCCCGATAAAGGGGTATGGCTACACCTTC. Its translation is CASSPIKGYGYTF.

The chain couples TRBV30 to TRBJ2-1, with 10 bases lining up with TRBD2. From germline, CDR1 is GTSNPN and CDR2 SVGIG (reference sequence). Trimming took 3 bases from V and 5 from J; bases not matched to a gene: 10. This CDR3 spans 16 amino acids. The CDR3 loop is CAWRRTSGNINNEQFF. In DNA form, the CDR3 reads TGTGCCTGGAGAAGAACTAGCGGGAATATAAACAATGAGCAGTTCTTC.

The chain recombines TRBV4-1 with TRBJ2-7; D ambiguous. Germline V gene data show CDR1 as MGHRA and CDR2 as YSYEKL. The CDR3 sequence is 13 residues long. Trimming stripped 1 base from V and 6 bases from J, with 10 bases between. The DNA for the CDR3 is TGCGCCAGCAGCCAAGGGATCTTCCGCGAGCAGTACTTC. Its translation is CASSQGIFREQYF.

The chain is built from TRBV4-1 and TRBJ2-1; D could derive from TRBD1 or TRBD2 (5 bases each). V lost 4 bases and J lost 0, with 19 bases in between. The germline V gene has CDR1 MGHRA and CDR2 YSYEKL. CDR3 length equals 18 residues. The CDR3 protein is CASSPRGRGESSYNEQFF. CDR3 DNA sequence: TGCGCCAGCAGCCCCCGGGGACGTGGGGAGAGCTCCTACAATGAGCAGTTCTTC.

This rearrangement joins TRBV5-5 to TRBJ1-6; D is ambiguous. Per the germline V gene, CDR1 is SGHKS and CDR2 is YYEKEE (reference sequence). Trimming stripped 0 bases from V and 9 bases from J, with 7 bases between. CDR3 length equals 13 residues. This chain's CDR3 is CASSLEGTSPLHF. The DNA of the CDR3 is TGTGCCAGCAGCTTGGAGGGCACTTCACCCCTCCACTTT.

CDR3 region: CASSRPLAGGGETQYF. CDR3 DNA sequence: TGTGCCAGCAGCCGACCACTAGCGGGAGGCGGTGAGACCCAGTACTTC. This rearrangement joins TRBV5-6 to TRBJ2-5; 12 nucleotides line up with TRBD2. CDR1 SGHDT and CDR2 YYEEEE come from the germline V gene. This CDR3 has 16 amino acids. V trimming: 4 bases; J trimming: 5 bases; junction bases outside the gene matches: 9.

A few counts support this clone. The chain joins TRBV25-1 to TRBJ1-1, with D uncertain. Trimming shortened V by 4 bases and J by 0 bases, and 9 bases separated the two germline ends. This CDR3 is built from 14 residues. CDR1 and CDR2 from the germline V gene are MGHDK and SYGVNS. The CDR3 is CASSGGVMNTEAFF. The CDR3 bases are TGTGCCAGCAGTGGTGGGGTTATGAACACTGAAGCTTTCTTT.

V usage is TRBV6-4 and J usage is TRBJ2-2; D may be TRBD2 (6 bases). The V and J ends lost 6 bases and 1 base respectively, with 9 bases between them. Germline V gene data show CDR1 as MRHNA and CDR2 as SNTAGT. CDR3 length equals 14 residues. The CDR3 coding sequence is TGTGCCAGCAGCCCGGGGGTGAACACCGGGGAGCTGTTTTTT. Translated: CASSPGVNTGELFF.